This TCR beta chain was recorded in a study of post-analysis software for immune sequencing data (dated by TCRdb to 2015 to 2017). About the investigation overall: Recorded disease courses included relapsing-remitting, secondary progressive and progressive-relapsing multiple sclerosis, with some patients lacking subtype annotation. A subset of samples was prepared in parallel using single-end sample barcoding, then pooled and co-amplified after Illumina adapter ligation. Patient repertoires were compared against 11 previously published healthy control repertoires from donors aged roughly 6 to 26 years.

Details on this clonotype: What antigen it recognizes has not been identified. The sample holds no much larger clone one base away, and base qualities are not on file.

Library preparation was by PCR. The data were produced on an Illumina HiSeq 2500. Unique molecular identifiers were incorporated into TCR beta cDNA libraries to reduce PCR and sequencing biases. Some 500,000 cDNA molecules were obtained per 1 to 10 million input T cells, so each molecule approximated one T cell. The patient libraries were prepared and sequenced using the same protocol as the earlier healthy control dataset. Within a given batch, samples were prepared together, multiplexed and sequenced on the same HiSeq lane. On the study's bioinformatics: Raw barcoded reads were processed with MIGEC, and single-read molecular identifier groups were discarded before consensus assembly and CDR3 extraction. VDJtools was used for post-analysis of the clonotype tables, and diversity was normalized by down-sampling every dataset to the size of the smallest sample. In repertoire overlap clustering, CDR3 amino acid sequences, but not nucleotide sequences, were matched to correct batch-related cross-sample contamination. The public reads were quality trimmed at Q25 with fastp and then assembled into clones with MiXCR by TCRdb, keeping productive beta chains. All rows with the same CDR3 protein become a single entry with the most common DNA and genes. The V and J calls shown here were made by TCRdb, not taken from the authors' results. The sample table contains 450,000 to 650,000 distinct CDR3 sequences; only one count was recorded for about 44% of them. The top ten hold 1.5% to 2% of the sample.

Study-wide findings and limitations: Significantly higher frequencies in patients than in controls were found for five or six TRBV segments, including TRBV5-6, TRBV5-1 and TRBV20-1. When samples were clustered directly using the F measure, samples prepared in the same batch co-clustered strongly, which prompted a batch-effect correction. The control group was slightly older than the multiple sclerosis patient group. Significantly lower normalized Chao1 diversity was found in multiple sclerosis patients than in controls, suggesting substantial peripheral T-cell clonal expansion.

To demonstrate the VDJtools post-analysis software, the study profiled TCR beta repertoires from the peripheral blood of 10 to 15 young patients with multiple sclerosis. Multiple sclerosis patients were children and adolescents aged about 6 to 17 years. V is pared back by 5 bases and J by 4 bases, with 14 bases lying between the germline termini. The CDR3 measures 14 amino acids from cysteine to phenylalanine. Only the CDR3 portion is preserved as DNA: 42 bases, with reading frame beginning at the first base. Sequencing was carried out using blood. The receptor chain draws on TRBV12-3 or TRBV12-4 and TRBJ1-2, with no reliable assignment of the D segment. The receptor's source is a girl aged 5 to 17 with multiple sclerosis. The DNA sequence is given as TGTGCCAGCAGTCAAACCCTATTTGGCTATGGCTACACCTTC. It translates to CASSQTLFGYGYTF.